Below, 11 T cell receptor beta chains from the same sample are listed, as sequenced in a study of blood T cell repertoires in COVID-19 (dated by TCRdb to about 2020). The library came from the immunoSEQ multiplex PCR assay. Here the immuneACCESS table is served through TCRdb, limited to in-frame sequences with V and J called. Missing clones are a known gap in these copies; in checked studies unresolved V genes cover under half, and the rest lacks a known reason. For this sample the table gives 150,000 or so clones, of which about 86% were detected only once. The ten largest make up around 7% of the sample. The specimen sequenced was peripheral blood. These receptors were collected from a man in his forties or fifties with active or convalescent COVID-19.

This clone was seen more than once but under ten times. The rearrangement links TRBV30 to TRBJ1-5, with a weak D call TRBD1 (6 bases). Germline CDR1 is GTSNPN and CDR2 is SVGIG (reference sequence). The CDR3 is 14 amino acids. V lost 1 base and J 5 bases, leaving 12 bases between the germline ends. The CDR3 DNA is TGTGCCTGGAGTGGACAGGCGATCCATCAGCCCCAGCATTTT. It yields the protein CAWSGQAIHQPQHF. The variable domain in full, with the rest retrieved from reference TRBV30 and TRBJ1-5, is SQTIHQWPATLVQPVGSPLSLECTVEGTSNPNLYWYRQAAGRGLQLLFYSVGIGQISSEVPQNLSASRPQDRQFILSSKKLLLSDSGFYLCAWSGQAIHQPQHFGDGTRLSIL.

This clone came up once. This chain links TRBV12-5 with TRBJ2-3; D perhaps matches TRBD1 (6 bases). The CDR3 runs 13 residues. Germline CDR1 is LGHNT and CDR2 is FRNRAP. Trimming stripped 1 base from V and 7 bases from J, with 9 bases between. In DNA form, the CDR3 reads TGTGCTAGTGGTTTGGACAGGGTTAATACGCAGTATTTT. Translated, it gives CASGLDRVNTQYF.

This clone was picked up a small number of times. The rearrangement uses TRBV7-9 and TRBJ1-2; 10 bases match TRBD1. V lost 4 bases and J lost 8; bases outside the gene matches: 13. The germline gives CDR1 SEHNR, CDR2 FQNEAQ (reference sequence). This CDR3 is 16 amino acids long. The CDR3 DNA follows: TGTGCCAGCAGCTCGCTTAGGGGACAGGGGAGTGGAGGCTACACCTTC. Protein sequence: CASSSLRGQGSGGYTF.

This clone was picked up a small number of times. The V and J genes are TRBV7-9 and TRBJ1-1; 9 nucleotides agree with TRBD1. The germline gives CDR1 SEHNR, CDR2 FQNEAQ (reference sequence). CDR3 size: 15 residues. Trimming at V came to 5 bases and at J to 4 bases, leaving 8 bases not matched to a gene. CDR3 in DNA: TGTGCCAGCAGCCTATCCCCGACAGGGGGCACTGAAGCTTTCTTT. Residues: CASSLSPTGGTEAFF.

The genes are TRBV9 and TRBJ1-1, with D possibly TRBD1 on 6 matching bases. Trimming removed 4 bases from V and 6 bases from J, with 16 bases in between. The CDR3 sequence is 14 residues long. Per germline, CDR1 SGDLS and CDR2 YYNGEE. The CDR3 is CASSLQGGGAEAFF. CDR3 sequence (DNA): TGTGCCAGCAGCTTACAGGGAGGGGGAGCTGAAGCTTTCTTT.

The V and J genes are TRBV2 and TRBJ1-2, with TRBD1 matching over 7 bases. This CDR3 is built from 14 residues. V was clipped by 4 bases and J by 6 bases; unmatched bases: 8. Per germline, CDR1 SNHLY and CDR2 FYNNEI. Here the CDR3 reads CASSVTGLMNGYTF. The CDR3 DNA is TGTGCCAGCAGTGTGACAGGGTTGATGAATGGCTACACCTTC.

J is TRBJ2-7 and V is TRBV7-8, with no clear D. Trimming shortened V by 1 base and J by 3 bases, and 13 bases separated the two germline ends. Germline CDR1 and CDR2: SGHVS and FQNEAQ. The CDR3 is 15 residues long. The CDR3 sequence is CASSLDMSEIYEQYF. In DNA form, the CDR3 reads TGTGCCAGCAGCTTAGATATGTCAGAAATCTACGAGCAGTACTTC.

The chain is built from TRBV24-1 and TRBJ2-1, with D possibly TRBD1 on 5 matching bases. V was shortened by 5 bases and J by 8 bases, with 12 bases between the two germline ends. The CDR3 consists of 13 residues. CDR1 KGHDR and CDR2 SFDVKD come from the germline V gene. The CDR3 DNA follows: TGTGCCACCAGTGGCCCTCAGGGCCATGAGCAGTTCTTC. The encoded protein is CATSGPQGHEQFF.

The table lists this clone with a count of one. V gene TRBV7-2 combines with J gene TRBJ2-1; 10 nucleotides agree with TRBD2. Germline CDR1 and CDR2: SGHTA and FQGNSA. The CDR3 consists of 15 residues. V gave up 5 bases and J gave up 9 bases; unmatched junction bases: 10. CDR3 loop: CASSALAGDFVEQFF. CDR3 nucleotide sequence: TGTGCCAGCAGCGCTCTAGCGGGAGATTTTGTTGAGCAGTTCTTC.

This chain uses TRBV14 with TRBJ1-4, with D tentatively TRBD1 (5 bases). The CDR3 consists of 15 residues. Germline V lookup: CDR1 SGHDN, CDR2 FVKESK. V shed 8 bases and J shed 0 bases, with 13 bases lying between them. The CDR3 bases are TGTGCCAGCGCCGCATGGGGGGCAACTAATGAAAAACTGTTTTTT. This encodes CASAAWGATNEKLFF.

The genes are TRBV2 and TRBJ1-5; TRBD1 matches at 7 bases. Germline V gene sequence: CDR1 SNHLY, CDR2 FYNNEI. The CDR3 extends over 14 amino acids. V was clipped by 1 base and J by 7 bases; unmatched bases: 4. Here the CDR3 reads CASSEGAGGQPQHF. The CDR3 nucleotides read TGTGCCAGCAGTGAAGGGGCAGGGGGGCAGCCCCAGCATTTT.